The source of this T cell receptor (beta chain) is a study of T cell changes during pregnancy in multiple sclerosis. Deletions cut 2 bases from V and 6 bases from J, with 7 bases between. This CDR3 comprises 11 residues. The germline CDR1 and CDR2 sequences are DFQATT and SNEGSKA (reference sequence). Produced via immunoSEQ multiplex PCR; TCRdb's table is partial and in-frame only. The sample has tens of thousands of clones, about nine tenths seen once. The chain uses TRBV20-1 and TRBJ1-2; D unclear. The source was CD8+ T cells from peripheral blood mononuclear cells, collected after pregnancy. The sequence was collected from a female donor with multiple sclerosis, enrolled in a pregnancy study. CDR3 DNA sequence: TGCAGTGCTAGAAGCCAGGATGGCTACACCTTC. Its translation: CSARSQDGYTF.